These T cell receptor beta chains were read from a single sample in a study of T cell changes during pregnancy in multiple sclerosis. Sequencing was performed with immunoSEQ multiplex PCR; in TCRdb, only in-frame clones are kept and a portion is missing. Of approximately 53,000 clones listed, approximately 91% are singletons. The sample consisted of CD4+ T cells from peripheral blood mononuclear cells, taken after pregnancy. The receptor set was obtained from a female donor in good health, enrolled as a control in a pregnancy study. CDR3s include the opening cysteine and the closing phenylalanine or tryptophan. D genes are given only for firm matches. Clone size appears in some rows only: once, few, many, or a class for an expanded clone.

DNA: TGTGCCAGCAGCCCGGTACTAGCGGGAGGCGCCGGGGAGCTGTTTTTT
CDR3: CASSPVLAGGAGELFF
J: TRBJ2-2
D: TRBD2
size: -
V: TRBV5-4

DNA: TGTGCCAGCAGCCAGGGACAGGGGAGCGGGGAGCTGTTTTTT
CDR3: CASSQGQGSGELFF
J: TRBJ2-2
D: TRBD1
size: -
V: TRBV7-3

DNA: TGTGCCAGTAGTATATCGGGACAGAATAGCAATCAGCCCCAGCATTTT
CDR3: CASSISGQNSNQPQHF
J: TRBJ1-5
D: TRBD1
size: -
V: TRBV19

DNA: TGTGCCAGCAGTTTCTCCGGGACTAGCGGCACTAGCACAGATACGCAGTATTTT
CDR3: CASSFSGTSGTSTDTQYF
J: TRBJ2-3
D: TRBD2
size: -
V: TRBV2

DNA: TGTGCCAGCAGTCCCGGTCTAGCCTATGGCTACACCTTC
CDR3: CASSPGLAYGYTF
J: TRBJ1-2
D: -
size: -
V: TRBV6-6

DNA: TGTGCCAGCAGCCAAGATCCCCAGGGAGGTGAAGCTTTCTTT
CDR3: CASSQDPQGGEAFF
J: TRBJ1-1
D: -
size: -
V: TRBV4-2

DNA: TGTGCCAGCAGCGTCAGTTACAATGAGCAGTTCTTC
CDR3: CASSVSYNEQFF
J: TRBJ2-1
D: -
size: -
V: TRBV9

DNA: TGTGCCAGCTCACGCGGCTGGGGAGGGGGATACGAGCAGTACTTC
CDR3: CASSRGWGGGYEQYF
J: TRBJ2-7
D: -
size: -
V: TRBV18

DNA: TGCAGCGTTGCAAGGGGGGGGAGTAATGAAAAACTGTTTTTT
CDR3: CSVARGGSNEKLFF
J: TRBJ1-4
D: -
size: -
V: TRBV29-1

DNA: TGTGCCAGCAGTGGTCGAGGTGGTAGCGGGGGCCTCGAGCACTACGAGCAGTACTTC
CDR3: CASSGRGGSGGLEHYEQYF
J: TRBJ2-7
D: TRBD2
size: -
V: TRBV6-4

DNA: TGCGCCTGCACTTACCGGGACAGGGGGCAAGGGACCCCCACGGGGACCCAGTACTTC
CDR3: CACTYRDRGQGTPTGTQYF
J: TRBJ2-5
D: TRBD1
size: -
V: TRBV5-1

DNA: TGTGCCAGCACCACGACAAGGACAGGGCCCGTGAACACTGAAGCTTTCTTT
CDR3: CASTTTRTGPVNTEAFF
J: TRBJ1-1
D: TRBD1
size: once
V: TRBV28

DNA: TGCGCCAGCAGCTTGGAACAGGAGGGCGAGCAGTACTTC
CDR3: CASSLEQEGEQYF
J: TRBJ2-7
D: -
size: -
V: TRBV5-1

DNA: TGTGCCAGCAGCTTAGGGGACAGGGAGCGCGACGAGCAGTACTTC
CDR3: CASSLGDRERDEQYF
J: TRBJ2-7
D: TRBD1
size: once
V: TRBV11-3

DNA: TGTGCCAGCAGCCAACAGGGGAAGAACACTGAAGCTTTCTTT
CDR3: CASSQQGKNTEAFF
J: TRBJ1-1
D: TRBD1
size: -
V: TRBV5-4

DNA: TGTGCCAGCCGTATCAGGGGCGATTACACTGAAGCTTTCTTT
CDR3: CASRIRGDYTEAFF
J: TRBJ1-1
D: -
size: -
V: TRBV6-1

DNA: TGTGCCAGCAGCGTAGCGTCTAGCGGGGGCCTCTTTGAGCAGTTCTTC
CDR3: CASSVASSGGLFEQFF
J: TRBJ2-1
D: TRBD2
size: -
V: TRBV9

DNA: TGTGCCAGCAGCTTCAGTACTAGACTCAACAATGAGCAGTTCTTC
CDR3: CASSFSTRLNNEQFF
J: TRBJ2-1
D: -
size: -
V: TRBV5-4

DNA: TGTGCCAGCAGTTTAACGGCCGGGGAGCAGTACTTC
CDR3: CASSLTAGEQYF
J: TRBJ2-7
D: -
size: -
V: TRBV28

DNA: TGTGCCAGTAGTAGTGGAGCTAACTATGGCTACACCTTC
CDR3: CASSSGANYGYTF
J: TRBJ1-2
D: -
size: -
V: TRBV19

DNA: TGTGCCTGGAGTGGGAAAGACAGGGCCAACTATGGCTACACCTTC
CDR3: CAWSGKDRANYGYTF
J: TRBJ1-2
D: TRBD1
size: -
V: TRBV30

DNA: TGTGCCACCAGTACACAGGGGGCTTGGGAAGCTGAAGCTTTCTTT
CDR3: CATSTQGAWEAEAFF
J: TRBJ1-1
D: TRBD1
size: -
V: TRBV15

DNA: TGTGCCAGCAGTGAAGTTATGACAGCTAGCAATCAGCCCCAGCATTTT
CDR3: CASSEVMTASNQPQHF
J: TRBJ1-5
D: -
size: -
V: TRBV6-1

DNA: TGCGCCAGCAGTTCGGACAGGGGGTCCTACAATGAGCAGTTCTTC
CDR3: CASSSDRGSYNEQFF
J: TRBJ2-1
D: TRBD1
size: -
V: TRBV5-1

DNA: TGTGCCAGCAGCTTAGACGGGACAGATAATAATTCACCCCTCCACTTT
CDR3: CASSLDGTDNNSPLHF
J: TRBJ1-6
D: TRBD1
size: -
V: TRBV7-9

DNA: TGCAGCGTTGAGAAGGGACAGGGAGTCGAGCAGTACTTC
CDR3: CSVEKGQGVEQYF
J: TRBJ2-7
D: TRBD1
size: -
V: TRBV29-1

DNA: TGTGCCAGCAGCTTGAGGGTAGCAGATACGCAGTATTTT
CDR3: CASSLRVADTQYF
J: TRBJ2-3
D: -
size: -
V: TRBV7-9

DNA: TGTGCCAGCAGCTCGGGACTAGCGGTGGGATTTGAGACCCAGTACTTC
CDR3: CASSSGLAVGFETQYF
J: TRBJ2-5
D: TRBD2
size: -
V: TRBV7-3

DNA: TGTGCCAGCAGCGGACAACAGGGGGGTCGTACTGAAGCTTTCTTT
CDR3: CASSGQQGGRTEAFF
J: TRBJ1-1
D: TRBD1
size: -
V: TRBV11-2

DNA: TGTGCCAGCAGCCCCCGACTAGCGGGGGTAACAGATACGCAGTATTTT
CDR3: CASSPRLAGVTDTQYF
J: TRBJ2-3
D: TRBD2
size: -
V: TRBV11-1

DNA: TGTGCCTGGAGCCCCCGTCGGGACAATGAGCAGTTCTTC
CDR3: CAWSPRRDNEQFF
J: TRBJ2-1
D: -
size: -
V: TRBV30

DNA: TGTGCCAGCAGTTCGGGATCACCCTACGAGCAGTACTTC
CDR3: CASSSGSPYEQYF
J: TRBJ2-7
D: -
size: -
V: TRBV28

DNA: TGTGCCAGCGGAACAGGCGTCTCTGGAAACACCATATATTTT
CDR3: CASGTGVSGNTIYF
J: TRBJ1-3
D: -
size: -
V: TRBV5-8

DNA: TGTGCCAGTAGTGGAGTAGCCGGGAGGGATGAGCAGTTCTTC
CDR3: CASSGVAGRDEQFF
J: TRBJ2-1
D: TRBD2
size: -
V: TRBV19

DNA: TGTGCCTGGAGTCTGCGGAACGGACAGATAAATCAGCCCCAGCATTTT
CDR3: CAWSLRNGQINQPQHF
J: TRBJ1-5
D: -
size: -
V: TRBV30

DNA: TGTGCCAGCAGCTTGGGGATAGGACAGTACACTGAAGCTTTCTTT
CDR3: CASSLGIGQYTEAFF
J: TRBJ1-1
D: -
size: -
V: TRBV5-5

DNA: TGTGCCAGTGGAAGACAGGGGACCTATGGCTACACCTTC
CDR3: CASGRQGTYGYTF
J: TRBJ1-2
D: TRBD1
size: -
V: TRBV19

DNA: TGTGCCAGCAGCCCCGGCGGGCGGAACCGAGTCACTGAAGCTTTCTTT
CDR3: CASSPGGRNRVTEAFF
J: TRBJ1-1
D: -
size: once
V: TRBV7-3

DNA: TGCGCCAGCAGCCCAGGGACAGCCTCCTACGAGCAGTACTTC
CDR3: CASSPGTASYEQYF
J: TRBJ2-7
D: TRBD1
size: -
V: TRBV5-1